The 10 T cell receptor beta chains in this list originate from one sample, sequenced in a study of Ad26.COV2.S vaccination and SARS-CoV-2 variants. The treatment: roughly 20 received Ad26.COV2.S at low or high dose, single or two shots; a few received placebo; per-sample allocation not given. Vaccine and placebo recipients were sampled on day 63 after the first injection. Profiled with immunoSEQ multiplex PCR; TCRdb holds only in-frame clones, not every one. The sample lists some 450,000 clones, about 90% occurring once. Source: peripheral blood, taken in a trial of Ad26.COV2.S vaccine versus placebo. The receptors were sampled from a person aged 18-60 years who received the Ad26.COV2.S COVID-19 vaccine or a placebo.

The rearrangement uses TRBV2 and TRBJ2-1, with a weak D call TRBD1 (5 bases). The CDR3 contains 12 residues. The germline CDR1 and CDR2 sequences are SNHLY and FYNNEI. Deletions cut 4 bases from V and 8 bases from J, with 9 bases between. The DNA of the CDR3 is TGTGCCAGCAGTGTTCAGGGCGATGAGCAGTTCTTC. Its translation is CASSVQGDEQFF.

This chain joins TRBV5-5 and TRBJ1-4; D remains ambiguous. Germline V gene data show CDR1 as SGHKS and CDR2 as YYEKEE (reference sequence). The CDR3 loop spans 15 amino acids. V shed 2 bases and J shed 0 bases, with 8 bases lying between them. The CDR3 loop is CASSLSDATNEKLFF. The CDR3 region has the DNA TGTGCCAGCAGCTTAAGTGACGCAACTAATGAAAAACTGTTTTTT.

Concerning this clone itself: Other DNA sequences in the sample encode the same CDR3. This chain joins TRBV27 and TRBJ2-1; TRBD2 matches at 9 bases. J lost 1 base, V lost 5 bases, and 3 bases had no gene match. CDR1 MNHEY and CDR2 SMNVEV come from the germline V gene (reference sequence). The length of the CDR3 is 15 residues. CDR3 bases: TGTGCCAGCAGTCTTAGCGGGAGATCCTACAATGAGCAGTTCTTC. The encoded protein is CASSLSGRSYNEQFF.

This chain connects TRBV19 to TRBJ2-4, with D tentatively TRBD2 (6 bases). This CDR3 region has 14 residues. Germline V gene sequence: CDR1 LNHDA, CDR2 SQIVND (reference sequence). V was clipped by 8 bases and J by 12 bases, with 23 bases between them. This CDR3 is CASLSPAEGPTQYF. The CDR3 coding sequence is TGTGCCAGTCTGAGCCCCGCGGAGGGACCCACTCAGTACTTC.

The rearrangement uses TRBV11-2 and TRBJ2-7, with unresolved D. The CDR3 is 13 residues long. Germline V lookup: CDR1 SGHAT, CDR2 FQNNGV. Trimming took off 5 bases at V and 3 bases at J, with 11 bases between the two ends. CDR3 amino acids: CASSPQPFYEQYF. Here the CDR3 DNA reads TGTGCCAGCAGCCCGCAACCTTTCTACGAGCAGTACTTC.

This chain connects TRBV28 to TRBJ2-2, with 7 bases matching TRBD1. The junction had 10 bases not matched to a gene; V was cut back by 7 bases and J by 2 bases. From germline, CDR1 is MDHEN and CDR2 SYDVKM. The CDR3 consists of 16 residues. CDR3 bases: TGTGCCAGCATCGCGCCCGACAGGGCCAACACCGGGGAGCTGTTTTTT. As protein: CASIAPDRANTGELFF.

The chain has TRBV18 and TRBJ1-4; weak D call: TRBD1 (5 bases). V was clipped by 1 base and J by 6 bases, with 12 bases between them. The CDR3 contains 15 residues. CDR1 and CDR2 (germline): KGHSH, LQKENI. CDR3 sequence: CASSPQGFADEKLFF. DNA of the CDR3: TGTGCCAGCTCACCACAGGGGTTCGCGGATGAAAAACTGTTTTTT.

The V and J genes are TRBV2 and TRBJ2-1; TRBD2 agrees at 10 bases. The CDR3 loop spans 13 amino acids. CDR1 SNHLY and CDR2 FYNNEI come from the germline V gene. The ends lost 4 bases at V and 9 bases at J; junction bases unmatched: 3. CDR3 in DNA: TGTGCCAGCAGTGGTGAGCGGGAGGGTGAGCAGTTCTTC. It is translated as CASSGEREGEQFF.

CDR3 loop: CASRQGAYEQYF. The CDR3 DNA reads as TGTGCCAGCAGACAGGGGGCCTACGAGCAGTACTTC. This chain joins TRBV2 and TRBJ2-7; 8 positions match TRBD1. CDR3 length: 12 amino acids. Germline trimming cut 6 bases from V and 2 bases from J; bases unmatched to any gene: 0. Looked up from germline, CDR1 is SNHLY and CDR2 is FYNNEI.

The sample holds a few counts of this clone. The chain joins TRBV30 to TRBJ2-6; D ambiguous. V gave up 4 bases and J gave up 0 bases, with 7 bases separating them. The V gene's germline CDR1 is GTSNPN and CDR2 SVGIG (reference sequence). This CDR3 contains 14 residues. CDR3 nucleotides: TGTGCCTGGAACGGTAACTCTGGGGCCAACGTCCTGACTTTC. The encoded protein is CAWNGNSGANVLTF.